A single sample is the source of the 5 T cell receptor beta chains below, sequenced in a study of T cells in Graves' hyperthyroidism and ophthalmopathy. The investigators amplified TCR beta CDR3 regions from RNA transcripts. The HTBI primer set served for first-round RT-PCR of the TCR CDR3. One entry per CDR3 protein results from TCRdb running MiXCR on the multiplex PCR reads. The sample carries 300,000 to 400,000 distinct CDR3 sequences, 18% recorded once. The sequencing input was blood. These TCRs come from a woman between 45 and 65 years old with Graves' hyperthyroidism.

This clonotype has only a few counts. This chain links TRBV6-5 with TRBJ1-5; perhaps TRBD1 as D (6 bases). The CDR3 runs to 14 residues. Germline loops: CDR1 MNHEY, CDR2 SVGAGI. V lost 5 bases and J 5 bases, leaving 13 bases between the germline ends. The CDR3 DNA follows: TGTGCCAGCAGTACTAACAGGGTGGATCAGCCCCAGCATTTT. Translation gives CASSTNRVDQPQHF.

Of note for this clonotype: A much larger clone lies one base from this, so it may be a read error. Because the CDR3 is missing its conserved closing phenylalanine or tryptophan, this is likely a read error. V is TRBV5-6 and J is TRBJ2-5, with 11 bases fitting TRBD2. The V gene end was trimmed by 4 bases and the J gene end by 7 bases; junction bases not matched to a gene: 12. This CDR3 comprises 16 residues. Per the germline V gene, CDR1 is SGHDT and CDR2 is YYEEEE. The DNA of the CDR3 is TGTGCCAGCAGCCCCCTGACTAGCGGGGCAAGGGGGACCCAGTACCTC. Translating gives CASSPLTSGARGTQYL.

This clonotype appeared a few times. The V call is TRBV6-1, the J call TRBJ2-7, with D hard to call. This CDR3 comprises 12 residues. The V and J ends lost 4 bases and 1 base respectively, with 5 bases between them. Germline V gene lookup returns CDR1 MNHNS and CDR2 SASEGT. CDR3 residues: CASSGPSYEQYF. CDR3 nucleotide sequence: TGTGCCAGCAGTGGACCTTCCTACGAGCAGTACTTC.

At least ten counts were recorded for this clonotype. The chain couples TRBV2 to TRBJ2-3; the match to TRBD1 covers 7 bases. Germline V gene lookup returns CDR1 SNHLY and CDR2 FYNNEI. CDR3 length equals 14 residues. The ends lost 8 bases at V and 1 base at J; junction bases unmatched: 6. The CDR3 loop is CASEGQLGTDTQYF. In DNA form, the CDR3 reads TGTGCCAGCGAGGGACAGTTGGGCACAGATACGCAGTATTTT.

DNA for the CDR3: TGTGCCAGCAGTTTCTCGGCTTTGTCCGAGCAGTACTTC. Translating it yields CASSFSALSEQYF. The chain uses TRBV27 and TRBJ2-7; D call uncertain. Trimming shortened V by 3 bases and J by 6 bases, and 12 bases separated the two germline ends. The germline CDR1 and CDR2 sequences are MNHEY and SMNVEV (reference sequence). This CDR3 comprises 13 residues.